This T cell receptor beta chain was documented in a study of blood T cell repertoires in COVID-19. Trimming removed 1 base from V and 2 bases from J; junction bases left unmatched: 7. Germline V gene data show CDR1 as MNHNS and CDR2 as SASEGT. This CDR3 contains 16 residues. Profiled with immunoSEQ multiplex PCR; TCRdb holds only in-frame clones, not every one. The data show fewer than 500,000 clones, approximately 90% seen once. Seattle patients were enrolled during active infection and followed longitudinally. Sample: peripheral blood. V is TRBV6-1 and J is TRBJ1-1; 7 bases align to TRBD1. This sequence originates from a man younger than 35 with COVID-19, enrolled during active disease. The CDR3 nucleotides read TGTGCCAGCAGTGAAGGACCGACAGGGTTAAACACTGAAGCTTTCTTT. Its translation is CASSEGPTGLNTEAFF.